This TCR beta chain is drawn from a study of T-cell reconstitution after alpha-beta-depleted transplantation in children. General observations from the study: Recipient T cells and thymic progenitors that survived gave rise to the high TCRbeta diversity observed at day 60 in some patients. Reportedly, alpha-beta T cells present about two months post-transplant originated from several hundred expanded clones of graft origin. A year post-transplant, T-cell counts and diversity derived mostly from newly produced T cells.

V shed 0 bases, J shed 5 bases, and the junction held 12 bases outside the gene matches. The CDR3 has 17 residues. Per the germline V gene, CDR1 is SGHRS and CDR2 is YFSETQ. Worth noting for this clonotype: Its antigen remains unidentified.

Preparation of the TCRbeta library used unique molecular identifiers. TCRdb re-called the PCR reads through MiXCR, storing one row per CDR3 protein. Here the sample spans around 700,000 distinct CDR3 sequences, around 12% being singletons. The chain recombines TRBV5-1 with TRBJ2-7; 9 nucleotides match TRBD2. This specimen consisted of PBMCs, obtained before TCRalphabeta/CD19-depleted stem cell transplant. The clonotype comes from a girl aged 2-10 years with congenital amegakaryocytic thrombocytopenia, due to receive a stem cell transplant. In DNA, the CDR3 is TGCGCCAGCAGCTTGGGGGCCTTCCTAGCGGGACCGGACGAGCAGTACTTC. Protein product: CASSLGAFLAGPDEQYF.